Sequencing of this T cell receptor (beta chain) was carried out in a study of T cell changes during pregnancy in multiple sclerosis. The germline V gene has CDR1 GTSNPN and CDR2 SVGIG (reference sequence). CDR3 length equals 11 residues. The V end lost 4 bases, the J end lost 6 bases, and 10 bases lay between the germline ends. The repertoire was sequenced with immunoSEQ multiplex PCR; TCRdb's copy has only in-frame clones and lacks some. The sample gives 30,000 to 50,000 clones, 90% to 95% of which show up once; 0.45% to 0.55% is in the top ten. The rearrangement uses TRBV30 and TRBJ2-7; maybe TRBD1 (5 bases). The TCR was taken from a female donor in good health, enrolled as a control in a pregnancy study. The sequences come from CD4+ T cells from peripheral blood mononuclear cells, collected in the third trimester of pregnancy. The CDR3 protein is CAWNSRAEQYF. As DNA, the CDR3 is TGTGCCTGGAATAGCAGGGCCGAGCAGTACTTC.